The sequence of this TCR beta chain was determined in a study of blood T cell repertoires in COVID-19. Study at large: Italy, Spain and the United States were the sources of the convalescent and acute COVID-19 samples. PBMCs, B-cell-depleted T cells, or T cells provided the cDNA or gDNA that made up the material.

Germline V gene sequence: CDR1 SGHTS, CDR2 YDEGEE. V gave up 4 bases and J gave up 0 bases; unmatched junction bases: 2. The CDR3 sequence is 14 residues long. Per the original methods: From reference gene primer amplification, estimates of nucleated cell counts were derived. Sequencing used immunoSEQ multiplex PCR; TCRdb keeps in-frame clones, though not all of them. V and J calls and clone size are copied from that table; D and trimming were computed from the DNA. The data show some 390,000 clones, about 88% seen once. The clonotype originates from a human donor in a cohort sampled during active COVID-19. The chain has TRBV5-8 and TRBJ1-1; 8 nucleotides line up with TRBD1. The specimen was peripheral blood. CDR3 coding DNA: TGTGCCAGCAGCGACAGGGGCATGAACACTGAAGCTTTCTTT. It specifies CASSDRGMNTEAFF.